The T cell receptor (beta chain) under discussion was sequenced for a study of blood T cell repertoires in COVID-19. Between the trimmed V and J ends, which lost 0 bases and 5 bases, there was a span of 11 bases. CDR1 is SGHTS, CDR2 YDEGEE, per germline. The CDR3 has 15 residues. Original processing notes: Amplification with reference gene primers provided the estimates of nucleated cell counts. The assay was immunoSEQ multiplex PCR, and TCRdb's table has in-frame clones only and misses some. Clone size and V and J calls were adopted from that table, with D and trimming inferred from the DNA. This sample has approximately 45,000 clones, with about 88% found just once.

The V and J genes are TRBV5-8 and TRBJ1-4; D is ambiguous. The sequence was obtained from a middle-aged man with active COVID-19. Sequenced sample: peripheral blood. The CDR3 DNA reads TGTGCCAGCAGCTTGGGGCGAAGCGGCAATGAAAAACTGTTTTTT. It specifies CASSLGRSGNEKLFF.